This TCR beta chain came from a study of cytomegalovirus exposure and HLA in healthy donors. It was with 60 Vbeta and 13 Jbeta primers that the PCR ran. Authors' data handling: Counted up in a later analysis, unique TCR beta chains came to 65 million to 80 million, with around 10 million shared. Clones were read by immunoSEQ multiplex PCR, and TCRdb kept only the in-frame ones, dropping some. The V and J calls and clone size come from that table; D and trimming were worked out from the DNA. The table shows some 90,000 clones, with over 75% occurring only once. The CDR3 loop spans 14 amino acids. V shed 4 bases and J 5 bases; nucleotides not matched to a gene: 4. Germline loops: CDR1 LGHNA, CDR2 YSLEER. This clone was detected only a few times.

Sequenced material: PBMCs. The chain recombines TRBV4-3 with TRBJ1-2, with 10 positions matching TRBD1. This sequence originates from a boy aged 10-17 years in good health and CMV-seronegative. CDR3 region: CASSRGQGGYGYTF. CDR3 bases: TGCGCCAGCAGCCGAGGACAGGGGGGGTATGGCTACACCTTC.